This T cell receptor beta chain was recovered during a study of high-grade serous ovarian cancer treatment subgroups. Study in general: Samples averaged 14,192 reads and around 7,000 unique TCR beta rearrangements.

A word on this clone: The antigen remains undetermined.

The tumor samples were collected prior to definitive surgery or chemotherapy. Profiled with immunoSEQ multiplex PCR; TCRdb holds only in-frame clones, not every one. The profile shows just over 35,000 clones, about 79% of them singletons. Germline CDR1 SGHVS, CDR2 FNYEAQ. The ends lost 4 bases at V and 0 bases at J; junction bases unmatched: 6. The CDR3 consists of 16 residues. Study-level findings and limits: Tumors within one patient showed repertoire similarity of about 0.095 to 0.79. The analyses considered CDR3 and ignored CDR1 and CDR2. TCR relatedness rose with neoantigen level and trended with mutation load.

Specimen: tumor tissue. The V gene is TRBV7-6, the J gene TRBJ1-3; TRBD1 aligns across 7 bases. This receptor was obtained from a human donor with high-grade serous ovarian cancer. Here the CDR3 DNA reads TGTGCCAGCAGCTCAGGGACAGTCTACTCTGGAAACACCATATATTTT. Encoded protein: CASSSGTVYSGNTIYF.